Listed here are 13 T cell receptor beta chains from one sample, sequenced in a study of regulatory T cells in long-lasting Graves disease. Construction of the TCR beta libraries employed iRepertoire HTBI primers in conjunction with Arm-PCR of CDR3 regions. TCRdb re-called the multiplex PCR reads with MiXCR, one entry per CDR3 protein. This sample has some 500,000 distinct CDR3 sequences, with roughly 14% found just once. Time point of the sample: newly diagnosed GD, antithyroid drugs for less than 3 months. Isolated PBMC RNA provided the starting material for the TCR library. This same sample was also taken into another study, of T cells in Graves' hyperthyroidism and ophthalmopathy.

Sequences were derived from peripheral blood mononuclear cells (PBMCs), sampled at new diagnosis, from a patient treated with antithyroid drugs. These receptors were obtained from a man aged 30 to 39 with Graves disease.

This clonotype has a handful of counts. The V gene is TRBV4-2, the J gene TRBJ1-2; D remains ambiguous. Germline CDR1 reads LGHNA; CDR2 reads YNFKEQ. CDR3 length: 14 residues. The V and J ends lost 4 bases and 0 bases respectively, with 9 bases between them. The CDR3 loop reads CASSPSDTNYGYTF. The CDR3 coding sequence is TGTGCCAGCAGCCCAAGCGATACTAACTATGGCTACACCTTC.

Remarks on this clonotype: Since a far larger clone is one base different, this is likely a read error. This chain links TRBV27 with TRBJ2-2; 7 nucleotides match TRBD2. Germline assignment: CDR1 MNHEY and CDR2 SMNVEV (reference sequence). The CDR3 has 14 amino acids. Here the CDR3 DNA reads TGTACCAGCAGCGAAGGGTCAAGCGGGAGGGAGCTGTTTTTT. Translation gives CTSSEGSSGRELFF.

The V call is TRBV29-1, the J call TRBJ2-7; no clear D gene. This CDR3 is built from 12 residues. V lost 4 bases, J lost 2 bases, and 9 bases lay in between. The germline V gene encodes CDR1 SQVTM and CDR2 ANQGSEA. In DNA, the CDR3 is TGCAGCGTTGGGGAAGTTCCCTACGAGCAGTACTTC. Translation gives CSVGEVPYEQYF.

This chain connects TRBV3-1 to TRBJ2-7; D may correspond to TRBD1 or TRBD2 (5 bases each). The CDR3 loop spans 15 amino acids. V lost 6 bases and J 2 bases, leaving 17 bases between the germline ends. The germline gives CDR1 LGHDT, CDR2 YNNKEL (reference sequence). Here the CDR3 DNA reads TGTGCCAGCAGACCTTGGGGGACCGATACCTACGAGCAGTACTTC. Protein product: CASRPWGTDTYEQYF.

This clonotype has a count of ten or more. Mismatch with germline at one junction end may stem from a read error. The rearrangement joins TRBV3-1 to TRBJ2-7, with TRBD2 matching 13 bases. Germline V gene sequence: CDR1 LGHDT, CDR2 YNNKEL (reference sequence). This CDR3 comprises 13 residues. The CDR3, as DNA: TGTGCCAGCAGCCAGCCGGGACTAGCGGGGCCCAACTTC. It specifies CASSQPGLAGPNF.

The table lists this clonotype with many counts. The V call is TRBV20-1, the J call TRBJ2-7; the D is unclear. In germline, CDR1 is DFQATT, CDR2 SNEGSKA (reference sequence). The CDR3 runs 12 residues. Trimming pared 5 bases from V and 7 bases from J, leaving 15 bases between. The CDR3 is CSAGIETREQYF. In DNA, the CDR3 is TGCAGTGCTGGCATAGAGACGCGGGAGCAGTACTTC.

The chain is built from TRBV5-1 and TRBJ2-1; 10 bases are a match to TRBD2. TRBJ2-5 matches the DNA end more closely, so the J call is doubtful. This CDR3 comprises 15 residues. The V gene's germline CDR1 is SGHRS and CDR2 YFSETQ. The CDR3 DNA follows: TGCGCCAGCAGCCCCCCCATAGCGGGAGGTGAGACCCAGTACTTC. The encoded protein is CASSPPIAGGETQYF.

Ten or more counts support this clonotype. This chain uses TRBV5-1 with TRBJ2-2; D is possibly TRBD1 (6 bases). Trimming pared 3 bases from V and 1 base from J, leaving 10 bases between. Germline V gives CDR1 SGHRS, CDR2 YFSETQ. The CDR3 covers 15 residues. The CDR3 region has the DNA TGCGCCAGCAGCTGGCAACAGGGGAACACCGGGGAGCTGTTTTTT. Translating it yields CASSWQQGNTGELFF. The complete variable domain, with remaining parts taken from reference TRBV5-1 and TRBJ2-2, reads KAGVTQTPRYLIKTRGQQVTLSCSPISGHRSVSWYQQTPGQGLQFLFEYFSETQRNKGNFPGRFSGRQFSNSRSEMNVSTLELGDSALYLCASSWQQGNTGELFFGEGSRLTVL.

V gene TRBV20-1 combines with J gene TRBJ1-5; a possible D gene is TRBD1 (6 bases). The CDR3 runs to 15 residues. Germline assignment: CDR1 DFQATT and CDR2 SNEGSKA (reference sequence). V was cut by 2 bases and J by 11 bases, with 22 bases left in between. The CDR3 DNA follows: TGCAGTGCTAGAAGGGACACCTCAATATTAACGACCCAGCATTTT. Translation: CSARRDTSILTTQHF.

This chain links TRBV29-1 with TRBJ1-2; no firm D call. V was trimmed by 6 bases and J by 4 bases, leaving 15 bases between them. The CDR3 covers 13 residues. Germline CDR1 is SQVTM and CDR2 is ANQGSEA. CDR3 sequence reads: CSVEDLGRYGYTF. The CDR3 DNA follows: TGCAGCGTGGAGGACCTAGGTCGCTATGGCTACACCTTC.

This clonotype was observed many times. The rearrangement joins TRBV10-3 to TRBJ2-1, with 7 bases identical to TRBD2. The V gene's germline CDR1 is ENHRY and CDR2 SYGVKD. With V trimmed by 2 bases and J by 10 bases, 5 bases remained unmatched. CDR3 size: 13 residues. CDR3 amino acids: CAISETLAEEQFF. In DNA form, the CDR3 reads TGTGCCATCAGTGAGACTCTAGCGGAGGAGCAGTTCTTC.

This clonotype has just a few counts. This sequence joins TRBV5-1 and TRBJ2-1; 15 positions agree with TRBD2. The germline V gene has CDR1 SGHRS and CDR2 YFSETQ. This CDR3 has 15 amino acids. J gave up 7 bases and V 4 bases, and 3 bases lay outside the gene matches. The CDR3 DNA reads TGCGCCAGCAGCCCCGGGACTAGCGGGGGGAATGAGCAGTTCTTC. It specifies CASSPGTSGGNEQFF.

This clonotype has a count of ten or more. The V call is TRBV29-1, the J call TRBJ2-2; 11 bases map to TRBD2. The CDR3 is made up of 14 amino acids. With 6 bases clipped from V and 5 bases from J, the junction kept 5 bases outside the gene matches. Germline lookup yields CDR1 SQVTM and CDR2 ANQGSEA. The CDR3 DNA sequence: TGCAGCGTGGGGACTAGCGGAGGTACCGGGGAGCTGTTTTTT. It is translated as CSVGTSGGTGELFF.